This T cell receptor beta chain emerged from a study of blood T cell repertoires in COVID-19. As for the study in general: In each case, the material was cDNA or gDNA derived from T cells, B-cell-depleted T cells, or PBMCs.

This CDR3 is built from 13 residues. V was clipped by 1 base and J by 4 bases, with 10 bases between them. Germline CDR1 GTSNPN, CDR2 SVGIG (reference sequence). Study processing details: Reference gene primer amplification in the assay estimated nucleated cell counts. Using immunoSEQ multiplex PCR, the repertoire was profiled, and TCRdb retains in-frame clones only, with some absent. Clone size and the V and J calls come from that table; the DNA yielded D and trimming. The sample holds over 120,000 clones; roughly 80% are singletons and the top ten take about 5%. For this clone: The sample carries other DNA sequences with the same CDR3.

Source material: peripheral blood. The gene calls are TRBV30 and TRBJ1-2; a weak D match, TRBD1 (5 bases). The clonotype comes from a human donor in a cohort sampled during active COVID-19. The CDR3 loop is CAWSAQGSYGYTF. The CDR3 nucleotides are TGTGCCTGGAGTGCGCAGGGAAGCTATGGCTACACCTTC.